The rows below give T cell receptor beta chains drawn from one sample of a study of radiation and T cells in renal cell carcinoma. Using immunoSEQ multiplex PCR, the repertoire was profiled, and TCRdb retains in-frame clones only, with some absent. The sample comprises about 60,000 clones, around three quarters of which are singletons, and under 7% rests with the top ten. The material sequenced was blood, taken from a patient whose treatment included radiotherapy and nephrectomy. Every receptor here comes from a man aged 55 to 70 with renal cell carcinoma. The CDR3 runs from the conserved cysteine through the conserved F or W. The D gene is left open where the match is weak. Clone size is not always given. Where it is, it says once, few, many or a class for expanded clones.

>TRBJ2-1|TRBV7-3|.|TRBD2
TGTGCCAGCAGCTTATGGGCGGCGGGAGGGAGGGATGAGCAGTTCTTC
CASSLWAAGGRDEQFF
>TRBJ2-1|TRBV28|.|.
TGTGCCAGCAGCCCCGCCAATGAGCAGTTCTTC
CASSPANEQFF
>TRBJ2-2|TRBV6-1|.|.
TGTGCCAGCACCGAGCCATGGCCCGGGGAGCTGTTTTTT
CASTEPWPGELFF
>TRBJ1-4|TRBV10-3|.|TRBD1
TGTGCCATCAGGGCCGGGACAGGGGATGAAAAACTGTTTTTT
CAIRAGTGDEKLFF
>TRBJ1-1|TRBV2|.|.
TGTGCCAGCAGCGGAGGGCGGAGGAACACTGAAGCTTTCTTT
CASSGGRRNTEAFF
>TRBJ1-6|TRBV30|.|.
TGTGCCTGGAGTGTAGACAACAATTCACCCCTCCACTTT
CAWSVDNNSPLHF
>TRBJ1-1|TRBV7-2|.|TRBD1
TGTGCCAGCAGCTTCGGGACAGGTTACACTGAAGCTTTCTTT
CASSFGTGYTEAFF
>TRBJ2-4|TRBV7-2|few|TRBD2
TGTGCCAGCAGCCCCAGACTAGCGGGGGACCCTCTGAGGTACTTC
CASSPRLAGDPLRYF
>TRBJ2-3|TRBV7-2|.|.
TGTGCCAGCAGCTTTGGTGGAGTCCCCACAGATACGCAGTATTTT
CASSFGGVPTDTQYF
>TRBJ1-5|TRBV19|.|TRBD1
TGTGCCAGTACCAGTGGACAGGGGGGCAATCAGCCCCAGCATTTT
CASTSGQGGNQPQHF
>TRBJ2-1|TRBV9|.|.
TGTGCCAGCAGCGTCCAGGGGTCTTCTTACAATGAGCAGTTCTTC
CASSVQGSSYNEQFF
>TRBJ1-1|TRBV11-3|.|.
TGTGCCAGCAGCTTAGATTTTTCCACTGAAGCTTTCTTT
CASSLDFSTEAFF
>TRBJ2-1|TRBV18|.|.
TGTGCCAGCTCACTGACTCGGAATGAGCAGTTCTTC
CASSLTRNEQFF
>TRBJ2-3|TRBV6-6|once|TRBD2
TGTGCCAGCAGTTACTGGGGGACTAGCGACGCAGATACGCAGTATTTT
CASSYWGTSDADTQYF
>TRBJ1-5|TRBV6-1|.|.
TGTGCCATCTCCCCTGGGAAGTCGGGCAATCAGCCCCAGCATTTT
CAISPGKSGNQPQHF
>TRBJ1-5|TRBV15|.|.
TGTGCCACCAGCCTGGACACCCATAAGCCCCAGCATTTT
CATSLDTHKPQHF
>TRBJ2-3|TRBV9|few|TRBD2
TGTGCCAGCAGCGTGTCCGGGACTAGCGGGGTTTATACGCAGTATTTT
CASSVSGTSGVYTQYF
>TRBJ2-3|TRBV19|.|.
TGTGCCAGTAGTATAACAGGTACAGATACGCAGTATTTT
CASSITGTDTQYF
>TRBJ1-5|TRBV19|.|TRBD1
TGTGCCAGTAGTATTCCAGGGGGCGGTCAGCCCCAGCATTTT
CASSIPGGGQPQHF
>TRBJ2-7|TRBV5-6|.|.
TGTGCCAGCAGCTTGTATTTTAGGATATCTCGCTACGAGCAGTACTTC
CASSLYFRISRYEQYF
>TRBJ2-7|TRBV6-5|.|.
TGTGCCAGCAGTTACCCTCCCTACGAGCAGTACTTC
CASSYPPYEQYF
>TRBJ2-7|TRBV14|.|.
TGTGCCAGCAGCCAAGGAGGGGTCGGACTCTACGAGCAGTACTTC
CASSQGGVGLYEQYF
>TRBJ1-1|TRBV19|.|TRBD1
TGTGCCAGTAACCCGGGACAGGGGAACACTGAAGCTTTCTTT
CASNPGQGNTEAFF
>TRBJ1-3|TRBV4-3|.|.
TGCGCCAGCAGCCAAGTAAGCGGATCTGGAAACACCATATATTTT
CASSQVSGSGNTIYF
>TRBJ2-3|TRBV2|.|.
TGTGCCACCCTACCTAGTCCCAGGGTTACAGATACGCAGTATTTT
CATLPSPRVTDTQYF
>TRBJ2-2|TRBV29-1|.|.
TGCAGCGTTGAGGGCGGAACAGACACCGGGGAGCTGTTTTTT
CSVEGGTDTGELFF
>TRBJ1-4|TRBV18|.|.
TGTGCCAGCTCACCGAGCGGGAGTCATGAAAAACTGTTTTTT
CASSPSGSHEKLFF
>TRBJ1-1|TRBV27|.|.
TGTGCCAGCAGTTTATCCCATCCCGGGACTGGGACTGAAGCTTTCTTT
CASSLSHPGTGTEAFF
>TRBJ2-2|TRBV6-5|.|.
TGTGCCAGCAGTCGCTATACTGCGAACACCGGGGAGCTGTTTTTT
CASSRYTANTGELFF
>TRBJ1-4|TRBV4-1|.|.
TGCGCCAGCAGCCGCGAGGGAAGAAGGGAAATTGAAAAACTGTTTTTT
CASSREGRREIEKLFF
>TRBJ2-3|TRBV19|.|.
TGTGCCAGTAGTATTAGGGATACGCAGTATTTT
CASSIRDTQYF
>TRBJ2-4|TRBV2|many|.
TGTGCCAGCAGGGGAATCCGGGCCAAAATTAACATTCAGTACTTC
CASRGIRAKINIQYF
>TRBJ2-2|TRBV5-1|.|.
TGCGCCAGCAGCTTCGCGCAGGGAGACACCGGGGAGCTGTTTTTT
CASSFAQGDTGELFF
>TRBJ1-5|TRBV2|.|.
TGTGCCAGCACCATGGGTAGGGATCAGCCCCAGCATTTT
CASTMGRDQPQHF
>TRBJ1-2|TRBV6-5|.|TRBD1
TGTGCCAGCAGTTCCGGGACAGGGGCGCATGGCTACACCTTC
CASSSGTGAHGYTF
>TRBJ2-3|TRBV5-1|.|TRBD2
TGCGCCAGCAGCACCGGACTAGCGGGAGTATCAGATACGCAGTATTTT
CASSTGLAGVSDTQYF
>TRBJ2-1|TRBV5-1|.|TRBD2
TGCGCCAGCAGAGGACTAGCGGGAGGGCGTGAGCAGTTCTTC
CASRGLAGGREQFF
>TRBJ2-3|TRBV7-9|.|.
TGTGCCAGCAGCTTGGCCGGGACTCCCCTGGAGGATACGCAGTATTTT
CASSLAGTPLEDTQYF
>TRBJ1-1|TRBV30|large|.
TGTGCCTGGAGTGCACAGACTGACATTCTTGAAGCTTTCTTT
CAWSAQTDILEAFF
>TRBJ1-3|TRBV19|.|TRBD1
TGTGCCAGTAGGAAGGGGGCGTCTGGAAACACCATATATTTT
CASRKGASGNTIYF
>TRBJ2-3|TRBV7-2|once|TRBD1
TGTGCCAGCAGCCCCAGGGGGTTACTCAACACAGATACGCAGTATTTT
CASSPRGLLNTDTQYF
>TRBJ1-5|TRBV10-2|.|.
TGCGCCAGCAGCGAAACCGGACAATTTAATCAGCCCCAGCATTTT
CASSETGQFNQPQHF
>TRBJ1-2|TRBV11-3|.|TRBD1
TGTGCCAGCAGTTCGGGACAGGGGGGCGGCTACACCTTC
CASSSGQGGGYTF
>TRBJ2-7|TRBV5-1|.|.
TGCGCCAGCAGCTTGGCGACAAGCCTGCGGCACGAGCAGTACTTC
CASSLATSLRHEQYF
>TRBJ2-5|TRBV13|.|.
TGTGCCAGCAGCTTACAGGGGAGAGGGGAGACCCAGTACTTC
CASSLQGRGETQYF
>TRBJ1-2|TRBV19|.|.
TGTGCCAGTAGCGCAGGAGGGGTCGGCTACACCTTC
CASSAGGVGYTF
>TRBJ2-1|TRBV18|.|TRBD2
TGTGCCAGCTCGCCGATTACTAGCGGGGTCCGCGATGAGCAGTTCTTC
CASSPITSGVRDEQFF
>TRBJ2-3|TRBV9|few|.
TGTGCCAGCAGCGGATCCGGGACTAGCACAGATACGCAGTATTTT
CASSGSGTSTDTQYF
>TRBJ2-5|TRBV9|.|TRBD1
TGTGCCAGCAGCGTAGGGCCAGCGGGACAGGGGAAAGAGACCCAGTACTTC
CASSVGPAGQGKETQYF
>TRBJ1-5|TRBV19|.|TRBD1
TGTGCCAGTAGTACTCCCGACAGGGTTCAGCCCCAGCATTTT
CASSTPDRVQPQHF
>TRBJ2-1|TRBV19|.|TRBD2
TGTGCCAGTAGTGCTAGACTAGCGGGGGGGCCTCTCTCCTACAATGAGCAGTTCTTC
CASSARLAGGPLSYNEQFF
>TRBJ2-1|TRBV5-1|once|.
TGCGCCAGCAGCCAAACTCTGGACAATGAGCAGTTCTTC
CASSQTLDNEQFF
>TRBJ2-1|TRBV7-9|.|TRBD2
TGTGCCAGCAGCTTCGAGGGAGGGAGGGACGAGCAGTTCTTC
CASSFEGGRDEQFF
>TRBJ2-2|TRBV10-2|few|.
TGCGCCAGCAGTGAGGGGAACACCGGGGAGCTGTTTTTT
CASSEGNTGELFF
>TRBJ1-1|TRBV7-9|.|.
TGTGCCAGCAGTTCGACAGTGAACACTGAAGCTTTCTTT
CASSSTVNTEAFF